Below are 10 T cell receptor beta chains sequenced from a single sample in a study of early T cells in non-severe SARS-CoV-2 infection. MiXCR, run by TCRdb on the 5' RACE reads, gives a single entry per CDR3 protein. The sample records tens of thousands of distinct CDR3 sequences, around 11% being singletons. The sequencing sample was made of whole blood. Receptors were obtained from an adult who was a healthcare worker with PCR-confirmed SARS-CoV-2 infection or an uninfected control (not recorded which).

V usage is TRBV28 and J usage is TRBJ2-5, with D maybe TRBD2 (7 bases). The CDR3 sequence is 13 residues long. Germline CDR1 MDHEN, CDR2 SYDVKM. V was pared by 7 bases and J by 2 bases, with 11 bases between. The CDR3 nucleotides are TGTGCCAGCAAAAAGGGGGGGCAAGAGACCCAGTACTTC. Translation gives CASKKGGQETQYF.

This rearrangement joins TRBV28 to TRBJ2-3, with 7 bases fitting TRBD2. CDR1 is MDHEN, CDR2 SYDVKM, per germline. The CDR3 extends over 13 amino acids. V lost 7 bases and J lost 4; bases outside the gene matches: 5. The CDR3 spells CASNSAGADTQYF. The CDR3 region has the DNA TGTGCCAGCAATTCCGCGGGGGCAGATACGCAGTATTTT.

Relative to its sample, this clonotype is medium-sized (0.01 to 0.1%). This chain uses TRBV29-1 with TRBJ2-7; D possibly corresponds to TRBD1 (6 bases). The germline V gene encodes CDR1 SQVTM and CDR2 ANQGSEA. V was pared by 2 bases and J by 1 base, with 9 bases between. This CDR3 comprises 13 residues. CDR3 DNA: TGCAGCGTTGAACTAGGACAGTCCTACGAGCAGTACTTC. Translating gives CSVELGQSYEQYF.

Only a few counts were recorded for this clonotype. This chain links TRBV20-1 with TRBJ1-1, with D perhaps TRBD1 (5 bases). V lost 1 base and J lost 8, with 11 bases in between. CDR3 size: 12 residues. The germline V gene has CDR1 DFQATT and CDR2 SNEGSKA (reference sequence). CDR3 amino acids: CSARGQTLEAFF. CDR3 sequence (DNA): TGCAGTGCTAGAGGACAGACACTAGAAGCTTTCTTT.

This clonotype was seen ten or more times. The J gene is TRBJ1-2, the V gene TRBV6-4; possible D gene TRBD1, 5 bases. Germline lookup yields CDR1 MRHNA and CDR2 SNTAGT. With 5 bases removed from V and 8 bases from J, the gap between germline ends came to 12 bases. This CDR3 is 12 amino acids long. The CDR3 sequence: CASSSGARGYTF. The CDR3 nucleotides are TGTGCCAGCAGTTCCGGGGCCCGGGGCTACACCTTC.

This clonotype was seen repeatedly, ten times or more. V and J are TRBV3-1 and TRBJ2-1, with D maybe TRBD2 (6 bases). Germline loops: CDR1 LGHDT, CDR2 YNNKEL (reference sequence). Trimming removed 2 bases from V and 10 bases from J, with 9 bases in between. CDR3 length equals 12 residues. In DNA, the CDR3 is TGTGCCAGCAGCCAACGGACTAACGAGCAGTTCTTC. Its protein is CASSQRTNEQFF.

This clonotype turned up a few times. The rearrangement uses TRBV20-1 and TRBJ2-1; TRBD2 agrees at 8 bases. With 0 bases clipped from V and 3 bases from J, the junction kept 10 bases outside the gene matches. Germline lookup yields CDR1 DFQATT and CDR2 SNEGSKA (reference sequence). The CDR3 has 17 amino acids. This CDR3 is CSARDNRREDVYNEQFF. CDR3 bases: TGCAGTGCTAGAGATAATAGGCGGGAGGACGTCTACAATGAGCAGTTCTTC.

The chain has TRBV13 and TRBJ2-5; no clear D gene. Germline V CDR1 and CDR2: PRHDT, FYEKMQ (reference sequence). Between the trimmed V and J ends, which lost 3 bases and 3 bases, there was a span of 8 bases. The CDR3 is 13 residues long. CDR3 sequence reads: CASSFWTKETQYF. The CDR3 region has the DNA TGTGCCAGCAGCTTTTGGACCAAAGAGACCCAGTACTTC.

The V gene is TRBV7-2, the J gene TRBJ1-1; D possibly corresponds to TRBD1 (5 bases). The CDR3 is 13 amino acids. V shed 4 bases and J shed 8 bases, with 14 bases lying between them. From germline, CDR1 is SGHTA and CDR2 FQGNSA. CDR3 sequence reads: CASSSYQGIEAFF. In DNA, the CDR3 is TGTGCCAGCAGCTCATATCAGGGTATCGAAGCTTTCTTT.

The rearrangement joins TRBV24-1 to TRBJ2-1, with D hard to call. The germline V gene has CDR1 KGHDR and CDR2 SFDVKD. This CDR3 region has 13 residues. V was cut by 7 bases and J by 7 bases, with 13 bases left in between. The CDR3 nucleotides read TGTGCCACCAGGGGTAATAGAAAGAATGAGCAGTTCTTC. Residues: CATRGNRKNEQFF.